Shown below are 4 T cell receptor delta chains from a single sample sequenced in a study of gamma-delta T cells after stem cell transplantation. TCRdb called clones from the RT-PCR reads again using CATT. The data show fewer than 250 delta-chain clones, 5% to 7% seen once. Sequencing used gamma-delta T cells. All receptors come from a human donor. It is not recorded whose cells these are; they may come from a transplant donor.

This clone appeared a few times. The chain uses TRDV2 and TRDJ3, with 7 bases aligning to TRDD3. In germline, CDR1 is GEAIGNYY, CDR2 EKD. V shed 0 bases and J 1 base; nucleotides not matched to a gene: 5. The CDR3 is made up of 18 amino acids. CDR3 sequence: CACDTVLGPSWDTRQMFF. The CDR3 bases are TGTGCCTGTGACACCGTACTGGGGCCATCCTGGGACACCCGACAGATGTTTTTC.

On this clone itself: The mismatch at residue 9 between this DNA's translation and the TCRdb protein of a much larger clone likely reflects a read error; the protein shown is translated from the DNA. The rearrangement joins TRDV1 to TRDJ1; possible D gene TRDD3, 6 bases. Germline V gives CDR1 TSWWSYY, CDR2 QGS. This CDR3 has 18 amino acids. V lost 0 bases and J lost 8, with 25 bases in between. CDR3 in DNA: TGTGCTCTTGGGGAACTAGCACCCATAGGAAGTGGGGGGGGGAAACTCATCTTT. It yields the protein CALGELAPIGSGGGKLIF.

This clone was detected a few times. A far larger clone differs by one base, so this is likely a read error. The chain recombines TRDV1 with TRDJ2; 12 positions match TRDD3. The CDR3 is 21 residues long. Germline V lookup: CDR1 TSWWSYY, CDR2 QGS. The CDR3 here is CALGDLSYDWGIPALTVQLFF. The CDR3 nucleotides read TGTGCTCTTGGGGATCTTTCCTACGACTGGGGGATACCAGCTTTGACAGTACAACTCTTCTTT.

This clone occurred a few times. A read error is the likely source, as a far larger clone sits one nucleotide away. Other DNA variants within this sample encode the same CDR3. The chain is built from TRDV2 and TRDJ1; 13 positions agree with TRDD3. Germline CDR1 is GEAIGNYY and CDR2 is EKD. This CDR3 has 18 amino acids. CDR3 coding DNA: TGTGCCTGTGACCCCGTACTGGGGGATACGGGGTACACCGATAAACTTATCTTT. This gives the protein CACDPVLGDTGYTDKLIF.